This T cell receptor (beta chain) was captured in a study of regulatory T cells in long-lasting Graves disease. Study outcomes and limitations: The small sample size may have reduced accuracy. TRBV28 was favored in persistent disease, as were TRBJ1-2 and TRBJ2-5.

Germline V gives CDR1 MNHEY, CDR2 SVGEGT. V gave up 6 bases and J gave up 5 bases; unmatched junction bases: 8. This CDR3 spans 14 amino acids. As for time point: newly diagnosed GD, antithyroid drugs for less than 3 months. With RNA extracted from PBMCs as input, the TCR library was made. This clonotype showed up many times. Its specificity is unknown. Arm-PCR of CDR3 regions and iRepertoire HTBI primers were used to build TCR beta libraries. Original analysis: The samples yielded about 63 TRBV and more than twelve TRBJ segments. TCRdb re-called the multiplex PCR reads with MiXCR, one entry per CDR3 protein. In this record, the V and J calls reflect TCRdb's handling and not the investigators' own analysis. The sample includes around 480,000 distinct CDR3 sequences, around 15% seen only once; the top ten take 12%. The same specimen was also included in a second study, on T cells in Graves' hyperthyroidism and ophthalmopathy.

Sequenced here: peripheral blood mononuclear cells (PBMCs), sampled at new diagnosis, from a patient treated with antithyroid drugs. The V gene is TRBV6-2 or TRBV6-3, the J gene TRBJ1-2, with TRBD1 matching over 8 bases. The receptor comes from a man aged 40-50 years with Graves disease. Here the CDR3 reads CASSLDRGRYGYTF. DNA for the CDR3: TGTGCCAGCAGCTTAGACAGGGGACGATATGGCTACACCTTC.